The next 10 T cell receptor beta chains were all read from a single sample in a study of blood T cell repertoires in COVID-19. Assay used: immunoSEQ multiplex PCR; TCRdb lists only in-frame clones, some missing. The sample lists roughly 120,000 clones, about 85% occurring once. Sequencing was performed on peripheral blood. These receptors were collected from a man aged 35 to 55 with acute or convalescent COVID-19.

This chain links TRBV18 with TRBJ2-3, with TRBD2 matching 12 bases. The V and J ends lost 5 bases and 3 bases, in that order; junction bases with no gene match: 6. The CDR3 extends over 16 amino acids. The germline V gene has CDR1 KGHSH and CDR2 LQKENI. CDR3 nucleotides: TGTGCCAGCTCAGGAACTAGCGGGGGGATTACAGATACGCAGTATTTT. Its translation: CASSGTSGGITDTQYF.

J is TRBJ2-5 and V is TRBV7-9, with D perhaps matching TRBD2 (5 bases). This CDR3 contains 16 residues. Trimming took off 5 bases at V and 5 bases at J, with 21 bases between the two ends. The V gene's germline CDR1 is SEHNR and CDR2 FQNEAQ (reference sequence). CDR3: CASSVTRGSAWETQYF. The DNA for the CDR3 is TGTGCCAGCAGCGTCACTAGAGGATCGGCTTGGGAGACCCAGTACTTC.

In nucleotides, the CDR3 is TGTGCCAGCAGTCGACAGTACACTGAAGCTTTCTTT. Encoded protein: CASSRQYTEAFF. V and J are TRBV12-3 or TRBV12-4 and TRBJ1-1; D is perhaps TRBD1 (5 bases). V lost 5 bases and J 3 bases, leaving 7 bases between the germline ends. The CDR3 extends over 12 amino acids.

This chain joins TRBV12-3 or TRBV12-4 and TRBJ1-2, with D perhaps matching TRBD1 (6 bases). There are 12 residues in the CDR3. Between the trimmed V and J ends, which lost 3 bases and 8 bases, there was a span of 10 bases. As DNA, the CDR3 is TGTGCCAGCAGTTTGTATGGGGGCGGCTACACCTTC. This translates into CASSLYGGGYTF.

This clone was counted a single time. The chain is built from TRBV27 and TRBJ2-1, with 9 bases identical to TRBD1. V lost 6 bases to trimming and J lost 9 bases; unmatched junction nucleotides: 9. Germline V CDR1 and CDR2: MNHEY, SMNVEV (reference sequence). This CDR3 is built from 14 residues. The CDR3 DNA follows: TGTGCCAGCAGCAAGGGGACAGGGTTAATTGAGCAGTTCTTC. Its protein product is CASSKGTGLIEQFF.

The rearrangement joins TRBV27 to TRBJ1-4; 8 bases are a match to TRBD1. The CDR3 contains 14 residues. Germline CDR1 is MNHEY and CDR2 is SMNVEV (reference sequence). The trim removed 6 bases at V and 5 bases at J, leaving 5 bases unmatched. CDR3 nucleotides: TGTGCCAGCAGGCCTTGGACAGGGAATGAAAAACTGTTTTTT. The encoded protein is CASRPWTGNEKLFF.

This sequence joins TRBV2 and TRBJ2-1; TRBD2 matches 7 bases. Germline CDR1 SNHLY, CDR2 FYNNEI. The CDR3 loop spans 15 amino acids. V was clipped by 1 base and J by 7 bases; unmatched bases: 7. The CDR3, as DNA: TGTGCCAGCAGTGAAGGTGGCGGGGGAAGGAATGAGCAGTTCTTC. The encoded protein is CASSEGGGGRNEQFF. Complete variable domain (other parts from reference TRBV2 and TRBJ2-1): EPEVTQTPSHQVTQMGQEVILRCVPISNHLYFYWYRQILGQKVEFLVSFYNNEISEKSEIFDDQFSVERPDGSNFTLKIRSTKLEDSAMYFCASSEGGGGRNEQFFGPGTRLTVL.

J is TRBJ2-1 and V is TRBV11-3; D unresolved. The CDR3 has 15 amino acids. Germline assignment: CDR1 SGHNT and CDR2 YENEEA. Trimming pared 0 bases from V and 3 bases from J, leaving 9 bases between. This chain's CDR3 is CASSLEGQNYNEQFF. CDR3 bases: TGTGCCAGCAGCTTAGAGGGCCAGAACTACAATGAGCAGTTCTTC. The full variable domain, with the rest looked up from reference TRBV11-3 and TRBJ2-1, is EAGVVQSPRYKIIEKKQPVAFWCNPISGHNTLYWYLQNLGQGPELLIRYENEEAVDDSQLPKDRFSAERLKGVDSTLKIQPAELGDSAVYLCASSLEGQNYNEQFFGPGTRLTVL.

The CDR3 here is CASSIASSGNTIYF. CDR3 DNA sequence: TGTGCCAGTAGTATAGCCTCCTCTGGAAACACCATATATTTT. V gene TRBV19 combines with J gene TRBJ1-3; D gene uncertain. V lost 1 base and J 0 bases, leaving 4 bases between the germline ends. The germline gives CDR1 LNHDA, CDR2 SQIVND (reference sequence). The CDR3 extends over 14 amino acids.

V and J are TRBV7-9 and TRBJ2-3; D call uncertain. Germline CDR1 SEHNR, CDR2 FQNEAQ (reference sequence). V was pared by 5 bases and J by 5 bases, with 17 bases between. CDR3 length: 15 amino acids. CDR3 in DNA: TGTGCCAGCAGCATTACCGGTGCCCCTGAAGATACGCAGTATTTT. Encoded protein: CASSITGAPEDTQYF.